Each of the 18 T cell receptor beta chains below was sequenced from the same sample in a study of blood T cell repertoires in COVID-19. Sequencing was performed with immunoSEQ multiplex PCR; in TCRdb, only in-frame clones are kept and a portion is missing. The table records about 140,000 clones, roughly four fifths of them present only once. The source material was peripheral blood. The origin of the receptors is a woman of 80 years or more in a cohort sampled during active or convalescent COVID-19.

CDR3 DNA: TGTGCCTGGAGTGTAGGAGGGAAAGTGGATGAGCAGTTCTTC. The encoded protein is CAWSVGGKVDEQFF. The V gene is TRBV30, the J gene TRBJ2-1; TRBD2 might be the D (6 bases). This CDR3 is 14 amino acids long. CDR1 is GTSNPN, CDR2 SVGIG, per germline (reference sequence). Trimming shortened V by 0 bases and J by 8 bases, and 14 bases separated the two germline ends.

The chain uses TRBV29-1 and TRBJ1-3, with D perhaps TRBD1 (6 bases). With 6 bases removed from V and 0 bases from J, the gap between germline ends came to 12 bases. In germline, CDR1 is SQVTM, CDR2 ANQGSEA. The CDR3 consists of 14 residues. The CDR3 sequence: CSVINRASGNTIYF. As DNA, the CDR3 is TGCAGCGTGATCAACAGGGCCTCTGGAAACACCATATATTTT.

The chain couples TRBV3-1 (or the pseudogene TRBV3-2) to TRBJ1-2, with D perhaps TRBD1 (5 bases). Per germline, CDR1 LGHDT and CDR2 YNNKEL (reference sequence). The CDR3 contains 13 residues. The V end lost 5 bases, the J end lost 3 bases, and 10 bases lay between the germline ends. CDR3 coding DNA: TGTGCCAGCAGCGAAAGGGGATACTATGGCTACACCTTC. As protein: CASSERGYYGYTF.

The chain recombines TRBV4-1 with TRBJ2-1; TRBD1 aligns across 10 bases. The CDR3 is made up of 16 amino acids. The ends lost 4 bases at V and 9 bases at J; junction bases unmatched: 12. CDR1 MGHRA and CDR2 YSYEKL come from the germline V gene. For the CDR3, the DNA is TGCGCCAGCAGCCGTGGACAGGGGGTATTTTCGGGTGAGCAGTTCTTC. Amino acids: CASSRGQGVFSGEQFF.

V usage is TRBV7-2 and J usage is TRBJ1-2, with 9 bases identical to TRBD1. Trimming cost V 4 bases and J 5 bases; bases outside gene matches: 8. The CDR3 loop spans 15 amino acids. In germline, CDR1 is SGHTA, CDR2 FQGNSA. This CDR3 is CASSSYRGRLYGYTF. CDR3 nucleotides: TGTGCCAGCAGCTCATACAGGGGGCGTCTTTATGGCTACACCTTC.

This clone was observed once. The chain employs TRBV18 and TRBJ2-7, with TRBD1 identical over 9 bases. The germline CDR1 and CDR2 sequences are KGHSH and LQKENI. J gave up 6 bases and V 5 bases, and 5 bases lay outside the gene matches. The CDR3 runs to 13 residues. CDR3 region: CASSRDRAFEQYF. The CDR3 region has the DNA TGTGCCAGCTCAAGGGACAGGGCCTTCGAGCAGTACTTC.

The chain carries TRBV19 and TRBJ1-5; D might be TRBD1 (5 bases). V was trimmed by 3 bases and J by 1 base, leaving 7 bases between them. This CDR3 spans 14 amino acids. Germline assignment: CDR1 LNHDA and CDR2 SQIVND (reference sequence). The CDR3 DNA reads TGTGCCAGTAGTATGAGGACAAGCAATCAGCCCCAGCATTTT. It codes for CASSMRTSNQPQHF.

The CDR3 DNA is TGTGCCAGCAGCGCTGGGACAGCACCCTATGGCTACACCTTC. This codes for CASSAGTAPYGYTF. V gene TRBV9 combines with J gene TRBJ1-2; TRBD1 matches 7 bases. CDR3 length: 14 residues. CDR1 and CDR2 (germline): SGDLS, YYNGEE. After removal of 3 bases from V and 4 bases from J, the junction contained 6 bases not matched to a gene.

V gene TRBV12-3 or TRBV12-4 combines with J gene TRBJ1-3; 8 bases are a match to TRBD1. Trimming took 6 bases from V and 10 from J; bases not matched to a gene: 5. The CDR3 has 12 residues. As DNA, the CDR3 is TGTGCCAGCAGCCGGACAGGGCAAACCATATATTTT. Translation: CASSRTGQTIYF.

The V call is TRBV6-1, the J call TRBJ1-3; 10 bases match TRBD1. The CDR3 has 18 amino acids. Germline CDR1 reads MNHNS; CDR2 reads SASEGT. V was clipped by 4 bases and J by 3 bases; unmatched bases: 12. For the CDR3, the DNA is TGTGCCAGCAGTGTCCGGGTACTCCGGGACAGGGGTGGAAACACCATATATTTT. It specifies CASSVRVLRDRGGNTIYF.

The CDR3 DNA follows: TGTGCCAGCAGGGATACAGGGGGCGAGCGCGAAAAACTGTTTTTT. Protein: CASRDTGGEREKLFF. This rearrangement joins TRBV7-2 to TRBJ1-4; 9 nucleotides match TRBD1. This CDR3 region has 15 residues. Germline loops: CDR1 SGHTA, CDR2 FQGNSA. Trimming cost V 6 bases and J 8 bases; bases outside gene matches: 10.

The chain carries TRBV19 and TRBJ1-1; 10 bases are shared with TRBD1. The CDR3 extends over 15 amino acids. Germline loops: CDR1 LNHDA, CDR2 SQIVND (reference sequence). V gave up 7 bases and J gave up 5 bases; unmatched junction bases: 10. The chain's CDR3 is CASTSWDRGWTEAFF. CDR3 nucleotide sequence: TGTGCCAGTACCAGTTGGGACAGGGGATGGACTGAAGCTTTCTTT.

The chain uses TRBV12-3 or TRBV12-4 and TRBJ1-5; D perhaps matches TRBD1 (5 bases). Trimming took 2 bases from V and 7 from J, leaving 9 bases between them. The CDR3 spans 13 residues. The CDR3 loop is CASSLKGYQPQHF. Here the CDR3 DNA reads TGTGCCAGCAGTTTAAAGGGGTACCAGCCCCAGCATTTT.

CDR3 sequence (DNA): TGTGCCAGCAGCCTAGAGAGCGGGGGGAACTACGAGCAGTACGTC. Translating it yields CASSLESGGNYEQYV. J is TRBJ2-7 and V is TRBV6-5; 9 nucleotides match TRBD2. Germline trimming cut 6 bases from V and 3 bases from J; bases unmatched to any gene: 9. The CDR3 has 15 residues. Per the germline V gene, CDR1 is MNHEY and CDR2 is SVGAGI.

The J gene is TRBJ2-2, the V gene TRBV7-2; 8 bases line up with TRBD1. CDR3 size: 18 residues. The germline V gene has CDR1 SGHTA and CDR2 FQGNSA. V was pared by 5 bases and J by 1 base, with 12 bases of the junction left unmatched. The CDR3 coding sequence is TGTGCCAGCAGCGTAGTGCCGGTTGGGACAGGGAACACCGGGGAGCTGTTTTTT. Its protein is CASSVVPVGTGNTGELFF.

This clone was observed a handful of times. The chain recombines TRBV7-6 with TRBJ1-1; a possible D gene is TRBD1 (6 bases). V dropped 1 base and J dropped 1 base, with 7 bases sitting between them. The CDR3 is made up of 14 amino acids. CDR1 and CDR2 (germline): SGHVS, FNYEAQ. The chain's CDR3 is CASSLGGQNTEAFF. CDR3 nucleotides: TGTGCCAGCAGCTTAGGGGGACAGAACACTGAAGCTTTCTTT. Filled out from reference TRBV7-6 and TRBJ1-1, the complete variable domain reads GAGVSQSPRYKVTKRGQDVALRCDPISGHVSLYWYRQALGQGPEFLTYFNYEAQQDKSGLPNDRFSAERPEGSISTLTIQRTEQRDSAMYRCASSLGGQNTEAFFGQGTRLTVV.

The chain links TRBV19 to TRBJ2-6; D ambiguous. Between the trimmed V and J ends, which lost 3 bases and 0 bases, there was a span of 6 bases. This CDR3 is 15 amino acids long. The V gene's germline CDR1 is LNHDA and CDR2 SQIVND (reference sequence). CDR3 bases: TGTGCCAGTAGTATCCGACACTCTGGGGCCAACGTCCTGACTTTC. Translated: CASSIRHSGANVLTF. The entire variable domain, with the rest obtained from reference TRBV19 and TRBJ2-6, is as follows: DGGITQSPKYLFRKEGQNVTLSCEQNLNHDAMYWYRQDPGQGLRLIYYSQIVNDFQKGDIAEGYSVSREKKESFPLTVTSAQKNPTAFYLCASSIRHSGANVLTFGAGSRLTVL.

In DNA, the CDR3 is TGTGCCAGCAGCTTGGGGCCCACCGGGACAGATAATGAAAAACTGTTTTTT. It specifies CASSLGPTGTDNEKLFF. The V gene is TRBV5-4, the J gene TRBJ1-4; 7 bases are a match to TRBD1. The CDR3 length is 17 residues. CDR1 and CDR2 from the germline V gene are SGHNT and YYREEE (reference sequence). V lost 0 bases and J lost 4; bases outside the gene matches: 9.